This T cell receptor beta chain is drawn from a study of blood T cell repertoires in COVID-19. About the research overall: In each case, the material was cDNA or gDNA derived from T cells, B-cell-depleted T cells, or PBMCs.

Germline values: CDR1 LGHDT, CDR2 YNNKEL (reference sequence). Losses at the gene ends were 2 bases for V and 7 bases for J; bases not matched to a gene: 14. The CDR3 spans 18 residues. TCRdb's copy holds only in-frame clones and misses some; the assay was immunoSEQ multiplex PCR. The sample shows more than 90,000 clones, approximately 78% of them seen only once. This chain uses TRBV3-1 (or the pseudogene TRBV3-2) with TRBJ1-2, with 12 bases identical to TRBD1. This clonotype was obtained from a man between 65 and 85 years old with acute or convalescent COVID-19. The specimen was peripheral blood. The CDR3 DNA sequence: TGTGCCAGCAGCCAAAGCCCTGGGACAGGGGGCAGAAGGTCTGGCTACACCTTC. As protein: CASSQSPGTGGRRSGYTF.